A selection of T cell receptor beta chains follows, all from one sample in a study of untreated major depressive disorder. The repertoire was sequenced with immunoSEQ multiplex PCR; TCRdb's copy has only in-frame clones and lacks some. The sample has around 13,000 clones; 85% to 95% are singletons. The sample taken for sequencing was CD4+ T cells from PBMCs. The receptors were sampled from a man in his thirties or forties with major depressive disorder. Each CDR3 is given with its conserved first and last residue. D genes are given only for firm matches. Only some rows state a clone size, as once, few, many or a class for expanded clones.

size: NA
V: TRBV5-1
D: NA
J: TRBJ2-3
DNA: TGCGCCAGCAGCCCGGACGGGACCCCGGCGGCTACAGATACGCAGTATTTT
CDR3: CASSPDGTPAATDTQYF

size: NA
V: TRBV7-2
D: TRBD1
J: TRBJ2-1
DNA: TGTGCCAGCAGCCCCGGGACAGGGGATGAGCAGTTCTTC
CDR3: CASSPGTGDEQFF

size: NA
V: TRBV7-3
D: NA
J: TRBJ1-2
DNA: TGTGCCAGCAGCTCCCCCGGGGGAGAGGGCTACACCTTC
CDR3: CASSSPGGEGYTF

size: NA
V: TRBV19
D: NA
J: TRBJ2-5
DNA: TGTGCCAGTAGCCCCGGTTTTGATCAAGAGACCCAGTACTTC
CDR3: CASSPGFDQETQYF

size: NA
V: TRBV6-1
D: TRBD1
J: TRBJ1-4
DNA: TGTGCCAGCAGTGAATTACAGGGGGCAACTAATGAAAAACTGTTTTTT
CDR3: CASSELQGATNEKLFF

size: NA
V: TRBV27
D: NA
J: TRBJ2-7
DNA: TGTGCCAGCAGTTTCGACGGACCCTACGAGCAGTACTTC
CDR3: CASSFDGPYEQYF

size: once
V: TRBV28
D: TRBD1
J: TRBJ2-7
DNA: TGTGCCAGCAGTCCCGGACAGGGGTACGAGCAGTACTTC
CDR3: CASSPGQGYEQYF

size: NA
V: TRBV5-1
D: TRBD1
J: TRBJ1-6
DNA: TGCGCCAGCAGCCCCTTATCCGGGACAGGGGGCACAGATTGGAATTCACCCCTCCACTTT
CDR3: CASSPLSGTGGTDWNSPLHF

size: NA
V: TRBV11-3
D: TRBD2
J: TRBJ2-2
DNA: TGTGCCAGCAGCGCATTACTAGCGGGGGGCCCCGGGGAGCTGTTTTTT
CDR3: CASSALLAGGPGELFF

size: NA
V: TRBV19
D: TRBD1
J: TRBJ1-2
DNA: TGTGCCAGTAGAGACGGACAGGCCGGGCGTCACGGCTACACCTTC
CDR3: CASRDGQAGRHGYTF

size: NA
V: TRBV6-5
D: NA
J: TRBJ1-2
DNA: TGTGCCAGCGGCCAGGAGTATGGCTACACCTTC
CDR3: CASGQEYGYTF

size: NA
V: TRBV7-7
D: NA
J: TRBJ2-1
DNA: TGTGCTAGCAGCGTTGGTGGGGCCTACAATGAGCAGTTCTTC
CDR3: CASSVGGAYNEQFF

size: NA
V: TRBV5-4
D: TRBD1
J: TRBJ1-2
DNA: TGTGCCAGCAGCCAGGTTTCTTCAGGGGGCGTCTATGGCTACACCTTC
CDR3: CASSQVSSGGVYGYTF

size: NA
V: TRBV25-1
D: TRBD1
J: TRBJ2-7
DNA: TGTGCCAGCAGGGCGTCAGGGACAGGGCGAAACGAGCAGTACTTC
CDR3: CASRASGTGRNEQYF

size: NA
V: TRBV2
D: TRBD2
J: TRBJ2-1
DNA: TGTGCCAGCAGGACCGGGACTAGCGCGTATCTGGTCAATGAGCAGTTCTTC
CDR3: CASRTGTSAYLVNEQFF

size: NA
V: TRBV7-3
D: TRBD1
J: TRBJ2-5
DNA: TGTGCCAGCAGCGAACAGGGGGGAGAGACCCAGTACTTC
CDR3: CASSEQGGETQYF

size: once
V: TRBV6-1
D: TRBD2
J: TRBJ2-7
DNA: TGTGCCAGCAGTGCCTCCGGCGGGGGGAGCTCCTACGAGCAGTACTTC
CDR3: CASSASGGGSSYEQYF

size: NA
V: TRBV5-4
D: NA
J: TRBJ2-5
DNA: TGTGCCAGCAGCTCGCTATCGTGGGATGAGACCCAGTACTTC
CDR3: CASSSLSWDETQYF

size: NA
V: TRBV5-1
D: NA
J: TRBJ2-6
DNA: TGCGCCAGCAGCTTGGATACAGGGTCCGGGGCCAACGTCCTGACTTTC
CDR3: CASSLDTGSGANVLTF

size: once
V: TRBV30
D: NA
J: TRBJ1-1
DNA: TGTGCCTGGAGTGTAGAACAGTACACTGAAGCTTTCTTT
CDR3: CAWSVEQYTEAFF

size: NA
V: TRBV5-1
D: NA
J: TRBJ2-3
DNA: TGCGCCAGCAGCTTGGGGGGTTTCGGCGGGCTCCCAGATACGCAGTATTTT
CDR3: CASSLGGFGGLPDTQYF

size: NA
V: TRBV12-5
D: NA
J: TRBJ2-7
DNA: TGTGCTAGTGGTTTGGTTACAGGATCTCCCAACGAGCAGTACTTC
CDR3: CASGLVTGSPNEQYF

size: NA
V: TRBV9
D: NA
J: TRBJ1-2
DNA: TGTGCCAGCAGCGTAGGACAGGTAGGCCTCGATGGCTACACCTTC
CDR3: CASSVGQVGLDGYTF

size: NA
V: TRBV7-2
D: NA
J: TRBJ1-2
DNA: TGTGCCAGCCACCTGAGCGCGGGGGACAACGCCGGTGGCTACACCTTC
CDR3: CASHLSAGDNAGGYTF

size: NA
V: TRBV10-3
D: TRBD1
J: TRBJ1-2
DNA: TGTGCCATCAGTGGGCAGGGGGATGGCTACACCTTC
CDR3: CAISGQGDGYTF

size: NA
V: TRBV27
D: NA
J: TRBJ1-4
DNA: TGTGCCAGCAGTTTCCAATGGGGCGCAACTAATGAAAAACTGTTTTTT
CDR3: CASSFQWGATNEKLFF

size: NA
V: TRBV30
D: NA
J: TRBJ2-7
DNA: TGTGCCTGGAGATTTGGGGGGCACTACGAGCAGTACTTC
CDR3: CAWRFGGHYEQYF

size: NA
V: TRBV18
D: NA
J: TRBJ2-7
DNA: TGTGCCAGCTCACCTGGTGTGGGTTTTTACGAGCAGTACTTC
CDR3: CASSPGVGFYEQYF